A selection of T cell receptor beta chains follows, all from one sample in a study of CD8+ T cells in alopecia areata. Some clones are missing from TCRdb's copy, which holds only in-frame ones; the method was immunoSEQ multiplex PCR. The repertoire has 100,000 to 150,000 clones, 61% of them found once; the top ten carry 4.5% to 6%. The starting material was CD4+ T cells sorted from blood, obtained at week 4, from a patient treated with tofacitinib. Receptors were obtained from a human donor with alopecia areata. Each CDR3 is given with its conserved first and last residue. Fields, in order: CDR3 protein, CDR3 DNA, D gene, J gene, V gene, clone size. The D gene is left open where the match is weak. Only some rows state a clone size, as once, few, many or a class for expanded clones.

CDR3: CASTSGRAEGTDTQYF
DNA: TGTGCCAGTACTAGCGGGAGGGCCGAAGGCACAGATACGCAGTATTTT
D: TRBD2
J: TRBJ2-3
V: TRBV19
size: few

CDR3: CAITRSPRTGDTEAFF
DNA: TGTGCCATCACCCGATCCCCCCGGACAGGCGACACTGAAGCTTTCTTT
D: TRBD1
J: TRBJ1-1
V: TRBV10-3
size: .

CDR3: CASSVGLAGADSGEQYF
DNA: TGTGCCAGCAGCGTAGGACTAGCGGGGGCCGATAGCGGGGAGCAGTACTTC
D: TRBD2
J: TRBJ2-7
V: TRBV9
size: .

CDR3: CATSSDMGSYNEQFF
DNA: TGTGCCACCAGCAGCGATATGGGCTCCTACAATGAGCAGTTCTTC
D: .
J: TRBJ2-1
V: TRBV15
size: .

CDR3: CASSLDRVTDTQYF
DNA: TGTGCCAGCAGCCTCGACAGGGTTACAGATACGCAGTATTTT
D: TRBD1
J: TRBJ2-3
V: TRBV7-9
size: .

CDR3: CASSVIGQYGYTF
DNA: TGTGCCAGCAGTGTTATCGGACAGTATGGCTACACCTTC
D: .
J: TRBJ1-2
V: TRBV25-1
size: .

CDR3: CASSWGTVYNEQFF
DNA: TGTGCCAGCAGCTGGGGGACAGTCTACAATGAGCAGTTCTTC
D: TRBD1
J: TRBJ2-1
V: TRBV28
size: .

CDR3: CASSLDLSDTQYF
DNA: TGCGCCAGCAGCTTGGATTTGTCAGATACGCAGTATTTT
D: .
J: TRBJ2-3
V: TRBV5-1
size: once

CDR3: CASSLPPGYGYTF
DNA: TGTGCCAGCAGCTTACCCCCCGGGTATGGCTACACCTTC
D: .
J: TRBJ1-2
V: TRBV7-9
size: few

CDR3: CASRPTSGSSTDTQYF
DNA: TGTGCCAGCAGACCGACTAGCGGGAGTAGCACAGATACGCAGTATTTT
D: TRBD2
J: TRBJ2-3
V: TRBV7-2
size: few

CDR3: CAWSAGSGNTIYF
DNA: TGTGCCTGGAGTGCAGGGTCTGGAAACACCATATATTTT
D: .
J: TRBJ1-3
V: TRBV30
size: few

CDR3: CAWSPSNTDTQYF
DNA: TGTGCCTGGAGTCCCTCAAACACAGATACGCAGTATTTT
D: .
J: TRBJ2-3
V: TRBV30
size: few

CDR3: CATTGNNQPQHF
DNA: TGTGCCACGACAGGGAACAATCAGCCCCAGCATTTT
D: TRBD1
J: TRBJ1-5
V: TRBV6-6
size: .

CDR3: CAGHRGRAGETQYF
DNA: TGTGCCGGACACCGAGGCAGGGCGGGGGAGACCCAGTACTTC
D: .
J: TRBJ2-5
V: TRBV30
size: .

CDR3: CASSPTVNPLRKAFF
DNA: TGTGCCAGCAGCCCAACCGTAAACCCGCTCCGGAAAGCTTTCTTT
D: .
J: TRBJ1-1
V: TRBV7-2
size: .

CDR3: CASSQMTGRKDQPQHF
DNA: TGTGCCAGCAGCCAAATGACAGGGAGGAAAGATCAGCCCCAGCATTTT
D: TRBD1
J: TRBJ1-5
V: TRBV16
size: .

CDR3: CASSLASGVGGELFF
DNA: TGTGCCAGCAGCTTAGCTAGCGGGGTTGGCGGGGAGCTGTTTTTT
D: TRBD2
J: TRBJ2-2
V: TRBV7-2
size: .

CDR3: CASSSFVGLEETQYF
DNA: TGTGCCAGCAGCTCTTTCGTCGGGCTAGAGGAGACCCAGTACTTC
D: .
J: TRBJ2-5
V: TRBV5-6
size: .

CDR3: CASSQGLLGGTYNEQFF
DNA: TGCGCCAGCAGCCAAGGTCTCTTAGGTGGGACATACAATGAGCAGTTCTTC
D: .
J: TRBJ2-1
V: TRBV4-1
size: .

CDR3: CASSMGPTNVHEQYF
DNA: TGTGCCAGTAGTATGGGACCTACGAACGTCCACGAGCAGTACTTC
D: .
J: TRBJ2-7
V: TRBV19
size: few

CDR3: CSDSGTGFYGYTF
DNA: TGCAGCGATTCCGGGACAGGGTTCTATGGCTACACCTTC
D: TRBD1
J: TRBJ1-2
V: TRBV29-1
size: few

CDR3: CASSEAYTDTQYF
DNA: TGTGCCAGCAGTGAAGCCTACACAGATACGCAGTATTTT
D: .
J: TRBJ2-3
V: TRBV6-1
size: .

CDR3: CASSDGDFLDGYTF
DNA: TGTGCCAGCAGCGACGGGGATTTCCTCGATGGCTACACCTTC
D: .
J: TRBJ1-2
V: TRBV14
size: .

CDR3: CASSEGIRYGELFF
DNA: TGTGCCAGTAGTGAGGGGATTCGGTACGGGGAGCTGTTTTTT
D: .
J: TRBJ2-2
V: TRBV19
size: few

CDR3: CASSLESRNRARGYTF
DNA: TGTGCCAGCAGCTTGGAGTCCAGGAATAGGGCGCGGGGCTACACCTTC
D: .
J: TRBJ1-2
V: TRBV5-4
size: .

CDR3: CASSPGTGPGNTIYF
DNA: TGCGCCAGCAGCCCGGGGACAGGACCTGGAAACACCATATATTTT
D: TRBD1
J: TRBJ1-3
V: TRBV4-1
size: .

CDR3: CASSPDSGIYYGYTF
DNA: TGTGCCAGCTCACCCGACAGTGGAATCTACTATGGCTACACCTTC
D: .
J: TRBJ1-2
V: TRBV18
size: few

CDR3: CSVRRGTASTDTQYF
DNA: TGCAGCGTCCGCAGGGGGACAGCTAGCACAGATACGCAGTATTTT
D: TRBD1
J: TRBJ2-3
V: TRBV29-1
size: few

CDR3: CSVRTAGDTLHF
DNA: TGCAGCGTTCGGACGGCGGGGGACACCCTCCACTTT
D: .
J: TRBJ1-6
V: TRBV29-1
size: .

CDR3: CAWSVRAHSYNEQFF
DNA: TGTGCCTGGAGTGTACGAGCGCACTCCTACAATGAGCAGTTCTTC
D: .
J: TRBJ2-1
V: TRBV30
size: .

CDR3: CASSDRAVYEQYF
DNA: TGTGCCAGCAGTGACAGGGCCGTCTACGAGCAGTACTTC
D: TRBD1
J: TRBJ2-7
V: TRBV10-3
size: .

CDR3: CASSLGGGANVLTF
DNA: TGCGCCAGCAGCTTGGGCGGTGGGGCCAACGTCCTGACTTTC
D: .
J: TRBJ2-6
V: TRBV5-1
size: few

CDR3: CAWTRTSGYEQYF
DNA: TGTGCCTGGACTCGGACTAGCGGGTACGAGCAGTACTTC
D: TRBD2
J: TRBJ2-7
V: TRBV30
size: .

CDR3: CASRRTGLVTEAFF
DNA: TGTGCCAGCAGAAGGACAGGTTTGGTAACTGAAGCTTTCTTT
D: TRBD1
J: TRBJ1-1
V: TRBV28
size: once

CDR3: CASSLIQGHLAKNIQYF
DNA: TGTGCCAGCAGCTTGATACAGGGGCACCTAGCCAAAAACATTCAGTACTTC
D: TRBD1
J: TRBJ2-4
V: TRBV5-6
size: few

CDR3: CSVFQGNPYEQYF
DNA: TGCAGCGTCTTCCAGGGAAACCCCTACGAGCAGTACTTC
D: .
J: TRBJ2-7
V: TRBV29-1
size: .

CDR3: CSVGQGSNQPQHF
DNA: TGCAGCGTCGGGCAGGGGAGCAATCAGCCCCAGCATTTT
D: .
J: TRBJ1-5
V: TRBV29-1
size: .

CDR3: CASSLQAPSGNEQFF
DNA: TGCGCCAGCAGCCTCCAAGCACCTAGCGGGAATGAGCAGTTCTTC
D: TRBD2
J: TRBJ2-1
V: TRBV5-1
size: .

CDR3: CSVDSSGTQYF
DNA: TGCAGCGTTGACTCTAGTGGTACGCAGTATTTT
D: .
J: TRBJ2-3
V: TRBV29-1
size: .

CDR3: CASSTPSSAGGRTGELFF
DNA: TGTGCCAGTAGTACGCCCTCGTCAGCGGGAGGTCGGACCGGGGAGCTGTTTTTT
D: TRBD2
J: TRBJ2-2
V: TRBV19
size: few

CDR3: CASRMTGAENEQFF
DNA: TGTGCCAGCAGAATGACAGGGGCAGAAAATGAGCAGTTCTTC
D: TRBD1
J: TRBJ2-1
V: TRBV6-6
size: .

CDR3: CASSVAGGDANTGELFF
DNA: TGTGCCAGCAGCGTAGCTGGAGGGGACGCGAACACCGGGGAGCTGTTTTTT
D: .
J: TRBJ2-2
V: TRBV9
size: .

CDR3: CASSWGQGRNSPLHF
DNA: TGTGCCAGCAGCTGGGGACAGGGGAGGAATTCACCCCTCCACTTT
D: TRBD1
J: TRBJ1-6
V: TRBV7-2
size: .

CDR3: CASSVQQERVDEQYF
DNA: TGCGCCAGCAGCGTCCAACAGGAGCGGGTTGACGAGCAGTACTTC
D: .
J: TRBJ2-7
V: TRBV23-1
size: .

CDR3: CASSLERGDQHF
DNA: TGTGCCAGCAGCTTGGAACGGGGAGACCAGCATTTT
D: .
J: TRBJ1-5
V: TRBV5-4
size: .

CDR3: CASRSGQAFPQETQYF
DNA: TGTGCCAGCAGATCGGGACAGGCCTTTCCCCAAGAGACCCAGTACTTC
D: TRBD1
J: TRBJ2-5
V: TRBV7-9
size: .

CDR3: CASSLARGSDGYTF
DNA: TGTGCCAGCAGCTTAGCAAGGGGGTCGGACGGCTACACCTTC
D: .
J: TRBJ1-2
V: TRBV7-2
size: .

CDR3: CASSPRRGLYNEQFF
DNA: TGTGCCAGCAGTCCGAGGCGGGGCCTATACAATGAGCAGTTCTTC
D: .
J: TRBJ2-1
V: TRBV27
size: .

CDR3: CASSKPIRATIYF
DNA: TGTGCCAGCAGTAAACCCATCCGGGCCACCATATATTTT
D: .
J: TRBJ1-3
V: TRBV28
size: few

CDR3: CASKGEETQYF
DNA: TGTGCCAGCAAGGGAGAGGAGACCCAGTACTTC
D: .
J: TRBJ2-5
V: TRBV2
size: .

CDR3: CASGLRQGAFGELFF
DNA: TGTGCTAGTGGTTTAAGACAGGGTGCGTTTGGGGAGCTGTTTTTT
D: TRBD1
J: TRBJ2-2
V: TRBV12-5
size: .

CDR3: CASSPQGGEAFF
DNA: TGTGCCAGCAGTCCACAGGGGGGTGAAGCTTTCTTT
D: TRBD1
J: TRBJ1-1
V: TRBV2
size: .

CDR3: CASSLETGHNSPLHF
DNA: TGTGCCAGCAGCTTGGAAACAGGGCATAATTCACCCCTCCACTTT
D: .
J: TRBJ1-6
V: TRBV5-4
size: .

CDR3: CARRQGANEQFF
DNA: TGTGCCAGGAGACAGGGGGCAAATGAGCAGTTCTTC
D: .
J: TRBJ2-1
V: TRBV21-1
size: .

CDR3: CASRAGGTWTDTQYF
DNA: TGTGCCAGCAGGGCCGGGGGGACCTGGACAGATACGCAGTATTTT
D: TRBD2
J: TRBJ2-3
V: TRBV5-4
size: few

CDR3: CASSRKDRDQPQHF
DNA: TGCGCCAGCAGTCGTAAAGACAGGGATCAGCCCCAGCATTTT
D: TRBD1
J: TRBJ1-5
V: TRBV23-1
size: .

CDR3: CASGTVRNYGYTF
DNA: TGTGCCAGCGGGACAGTTAGAAACTATGGCTACACCTTC
D: TRBD1
J: TRBJ1-2
V: TRBV6-1
size: .

CDR3: CASSSGTSRETQYF
DNA: TGCGCCAGCAGTTCCGGGACTAGTCGGGAGACCCAGTACTTC
D: TRBD2
J: TRBJ2-5
V: TRBV5-1
size: .